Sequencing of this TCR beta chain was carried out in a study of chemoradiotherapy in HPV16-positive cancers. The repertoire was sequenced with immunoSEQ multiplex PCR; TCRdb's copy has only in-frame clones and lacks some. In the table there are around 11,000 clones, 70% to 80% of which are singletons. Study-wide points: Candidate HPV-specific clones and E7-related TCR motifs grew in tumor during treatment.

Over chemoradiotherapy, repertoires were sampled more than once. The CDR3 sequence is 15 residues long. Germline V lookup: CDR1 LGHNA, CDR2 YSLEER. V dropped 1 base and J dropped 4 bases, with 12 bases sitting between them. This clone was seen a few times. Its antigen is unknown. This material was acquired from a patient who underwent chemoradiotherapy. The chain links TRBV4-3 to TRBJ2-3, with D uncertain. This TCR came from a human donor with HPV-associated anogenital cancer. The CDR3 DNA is TGCGCCAGCAGCCAAGTCTTACCCAAGGCAGATACGCAGTATTTT. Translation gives CASSQVLPKADTQYF.